Below are 32 T cell receptor beta chains sequenced from a single sample in a study of shared clonotypes between healthy human individuals. Some clones are missing from TCRdb's copy, which holds only in-frame ones; the method was immunoSEQ multiplex PCR. The table has roughly 1,000,000 clones, 70% to 80% seen once; the top ten hold approximately 0.56%. The specimen was memory CD4+ T cells from PBMCs. Stated subset: CD45RA-negative fraction. These receptor sequences come from a man between 18 and 29 years old in good health. Some clones in this sample may be carry-over from other donors' samples.

The chain combines TRBV7-6 with TRBJ2-3; a possible D gene is TRBD1 (6 bases). This CDR3 is 15 amino acids long. Germline CDR1 reads SGHVS; CDR2 reads FNYEAQ. V was cut by 5 bases and J by 1 base, with 13 bases left in between. The CDR3 bases are TGTGCCAGCAGCAACCAGGGGCGAGGCACAGATACGCAGTATTTT. Translation: CASSNQGRGTDTQYF.

The chain has TRBV15 and TRBJ1-2, with 7 bases fitting TRBD1. The CDR3 is made up of 13 amino acids. J gave up 8 bases and V 2 bases, and 5 bases lay outside the gene matches. Germline CDR1 is LNHNV and CDR2 is YYDKDF (reference sequence). CDR3 region: CATSRRGQEGYTF. In nucleotides, the CDR3 is TGTGCCACCAGCAGACGCGGACAGGAGGGCTACACCTTC.

This chain uses TRBV11-2 with TRBJ2-7; D gene uncertain. Trimming left V 6 bases short and J 6 bases short, with 24 bases between. Germline CDR1 SGHAT, CDR2 FQNNGV. The CDR3 consists of 16 residues. CDR3 loop: CASRPGVGRGVSEQYF. For the CDR3, the DNA is TGTGCCAGCAGGCCTGGGGTGGGTAGAGGTGTCTCCGAGCAGTACTTC.

The chain recombines TRBV19 with TRBJ1-2, with 9 positions matching TRBD1. Germline trimming cut 4 bases from V and 8 bases from J; bases unmatched to any gene: 2. Per the germline V gene, CDR1 is LNHDA and CDR2 is SQIVND (reference sequence). The CDR3 loop spans 12 amino acids. CDR3 region: CASSTTGGGYTF. As DNA, the CDR3 is TGTGCCAGTAGTACTACAGGGGGCGGCTACACCTTC.

The V call is TRBV18, the J call TRBJ2-5; 13 nucleotides align to TRBD2. This CDR3 is built from 16 residues. V lost 3 bases and J lost 6; bases outside the gene matches: 7. The germline CDR1 and CDR2 sequences are KGHSH and LQKENI. The CDR3 sequence: CASSPGLAGVGKTQYF. DNA for the CDR3: TGTGCCAGCTCACCCGGACTAGCGGGAGTCGGAAAGACCCAGTACTTC.

The V and J genes are TRBV7-9 and TRBJ2-2; D remains ambiguous. CDR1 is SEHNR, CDR2 FQNEAQ, per germline (reference sequence). Trimming left V 4 bases short and J 0 bases short, with 12 bases between. The CDR3 runs 16 residues. This CDR3 is CASSSRSRANTGELFF. In DNA, the CDR3 is TGTGCCAGCAGCTCCCGCTCGCGAGCGAACACCGGGGAGCTGTTTTTT.

The chain carries TRBV14 and TRBJ2-1, with TRBD2 matching 11 bases. The CDR3 sequence is 16 residues long. V trimming: 4 bases; J trimming: 4 bases; junction bases outside the gene matches: 6. Germline lookup yields CDR1 SGHDN and CDR2 FVKESK. Here the CDR3 reads CASSPSLAGGYNEQFF. CDR3 in DNA: TGTGCCAGCAGCCCATCCCTAGCGGGGGGATACAATGAGCAGTTCTTC.

This clone showed up just a few times. This chain uses TRBV25-1 with TRBJ2-3; D is perhaps TRBD2 (6 bases). V lost 2 bases and J lost 2, with 8 bases in between. The CDR3 runs 14 residues. CDR1 is MGHDK, CDR2 SYGVNS, per germline. CDR3 region: CASSERRATDTQYF. The DNA of the CDR3 is TGTGCCAGCAGTGAAAGGAGGGCCACAGATACGCAGTATTTT.

This chain connects TRBV5-1 to TRBJ2-3; 8 bases map to TRBD2. V gave up 0 bases and J gave up 0 bases; unmatched junction bases: 6. CDR1 is SGHRS, CDR2 YFSETQ, per germline. The CDR3 runs to 17 residues. The DNA for the CDR3 is TGCGCCAGCAGCTTGGTCATGCGGGAGGCTAGCACAGATACGCAGTATTTT. Translating gives CASSLVMREASTDTQYF.

The chain combines TRBV28 with TRBJ2-1; 9 positions match TRBD2. In germline, CDR1 is MDHEN, CDR2 SYDVKM. CDR3 size: 18 residues. The junction had 19 bases not matched to a gene; V was cut back by 1 base and J by 12 bases. This CDR3 is CASSLSVGAGGSGLGQFF. In DNA form, the CDR3 reads TGTGCCAGCAGTTTATCTGTTGGAGCGGGAGGAAGCGGTCTTGGGCAGTTCTTC.

The rearrangement joins TRBV7-6 to TRBJ2-5, with D perhaps given as TRBD1 or TRBD2 (6 bases each). The CDR3 has 15 amino acids. Looked up from germline, CDR1 is SGHVS and CDR2 is FNYEAQ. The V end was cut by 5 bases, the J end by 1 base, with 14 bases between. The CDR3 coding sequence is TGTGCCAGCAGCCCCACAGGGACTCGCCAAGAGACCCAGTACTTC. Translation: CASSPTGTRQETQYF.

The chain uses TRBV5-5 and TRBJ2-1; 11 nucleotides align to TRBD1. Germline CDR1 and CDR2: SGHKS and YYEKEE (reference sequence). The CDR3 consists of 15 residues. The V segment lost 4 bases and the J segment 7 bases; nucleotides outside the gene matches: 7. The CDR3 region has the DNA TGTGCCAGCAGCCGCGGACAGGGGGCTTGGAATGAGCAGTTCTTC. Residues: CASSRGQGAWNEQFF.

V usage is TRBV6-9 and J usage is TRBJ1-5, with D uncertain. The length of the CDR3 is 16 residues. The germline gives CDR1 MNHGY, CDR2 SVAAGI. V was shortened by 2 bases and J by 2 bases, with 13 bases between the two germline ends. The CDR3 is CASSYNVGSRNQPQHF. CDR3 nucleotides: TGTGCCAGCAGTTATAATGTGGGCTCGCGCAATCAGCCCCAGCATTTT.

In its sample, this clone was seen once. The chain couples TRBV7-8 to TRBJ2-7; no clear D gene. Germline V CDR1 and CDR2: SGHVS, FQNEAQ. V lost 5 bases and J lost 2, with 10 bases in between. The CDR3 has 13 residues. The CDR3 protein is CASSPRFAYEQYF. Here the CDR3 DNA reads TGTGCCAGCAGCCCCCGGTTCGCCTACGAGCAGTACTTC.

This rearrangement joins TRBV10-3 to TRBJ1-3; TRBD1 matches at 11 bases. Germline loops: CDR1 ENHRY, CDR2 SYGVKD. CDR3 length: 16 residues. The J segment lost 0 bases and the V segment lost 6 bases, leaving 4 bases of the junction unmatched. DNA of the CDR3: TGTGCCATCAGAGCCGGGACAGGGGGCTCTGGAAACACCATATATTTT. This encodes CAIRAGTGGSGNTIYF.

The V gene is TRBV5-1, the J gene TRBJ2-7, with a tentative D call TRBD1 (6 bases). Germline CDR1 and CDR2: SGHRS and YFSETQ. The CDR3 runs to 16 residues. Trimming left V 2 bases short and J 0 bases short, with 15 bases between. The CDR3 nucleotides read TGCGCCAGCAGCTTTGGGGGCACCGCCACCTCCTACGAGCAGTACTTC. Amino acids: CASSFGGTATSYEQYF.

In nucleotides, the CDR3 is TGTGCCAGCAGCTTAGCAGGGGGCGGTTCACCCCTCCACTTT. Translation: CASSLAGGGSPLHF. The J gene is TRBJ1-6, the V gene TRBV11-2; TRBD1 matches at 8 bases. CDR3 length equals 14 residues. The ends lost 1 base at V and 9 bases at J; junction bases unmatched: 2. CDR1 SGHAT and CDR2 FQNNGV come from the germline V gene.

This clone was seen a handful of times. The same CDR3 also results from other DNA sequences found in this sample. The chain links TRBV30 to TRBJ1-3; D unresolved. The length of the CDR3 is 14 residues. From germline, CDR1 is GTSNPN and CDR2 SVGIG (reference sequence). Trimming took 1 base from V and 0 from J, leaving 7 bases between them. CDR3 in amino acids: CAWSGGFSGNTIYF. CDR3 DNA sequence: TGTGCCTGGAGTGGGGGATTCTCTGGAAACACCATATATTTT.

V usage is TRBV5-1 and J usage is TRBJ2-7; the match to TRBD1 covers 9 bases. Trimming at V came to 5 bases and at J to 1 base, leaving 4 bases not matched to a gene. This CDR3 region has 14 residues. CDR1 is SGHRS and CDR2 is YFSETQ in the germline V gene. CDR3 sequence (DNA): TGCGCCAGCAGGGGACAGGGACAATCCTACGAGCAGTACTTC. It specifies CASRGQGQSYEQYF.

The chain has TRBV7-2 and TRBJ2-5, with 7 nucleotides matching TRBD2. This CDR3 spans 17 amino acids. In germline, CDR1 is SGHTA, CDR2 FQGNSA. V lost 1 base and J lost 4; bases outside the gene matches: 12. The CDR3 is CASSLVLRGGSGETQYF. Here the CDR3 DNA reads TGTGCCAGCAGCTTAGTACTCCGAGGCGGGAGTGGAGAGACCCAGTACTTC.

The rearrangement links TRBV11-2 to TRBJ1-4; TRBD1 is a possible D gene (5 bases). CDR1 is SGHAT, CDR2 FQNNGV, per germline. The CDR3 spans 17 residues. V was trimmed by 4 bases and J by 4 bases, leaving 19 bases between them. CDR3 sequence (DNA): TGTGCCAGCAGCTCAACCACCGGGGGGAGCGTTAATGAAAAACTGTTTTTT. Its protein is CASSSTTGGSVNEKLFF.

Remarks on this clone: Other DNA sequences in this specimen translate into the identical CDR3. This chain joins TRBV4-2 and TRBJ2-5; 15 bases align to TRBD2. CDR3 length equals 15 residues. Germline trimming cut 3 bases from V and 5 bases from J; bases unmatched to any gene: 1. Germline CDR1 and CDR2: LGHNA and YNFKEQ. CDR3 coding DNA: TGTGCCAGCAGCCACGGACTAGCGGGGGGGGAGACCCAGTACTTC. Translated, it gives CASSHGLAGGETQYF.

The gene calls are TRBV5-1 and TRBJ2-7; TRBD2 might be the D (5 bases). The V gene's germline CDR1 is SGHRS and CDR2 YFSETQ. CDR3 length: 13 amino acids. The V and J ends lost 4 bases and 0 bases respectively, with 8 bases between them. The CDR3 sequence is CASSPGFSYEQYF. The CDR3, as DNA: TGCGCCAGCAGCCCGGGATTCTCCTACGAGCAGTACTTC.

The rearrangement uses TRBV5-4 and TRBJ1-3; D remains ambiguous. Germline lookup yields CDR1 SGHNT and CDR2 YYREEE (reference sequence). Between the trimmed V and J ends, which lost 3 bases and 2 bases, there was a span of 9 bases. The CDR3 has 14 amino acids. This CDR3 is CASSSGIAGNTIYF. The CDR3 coding sequence is TGTGCCAGCAGCTCGGGAATTGCTGGAAACACCATATATTTT.

In regard to this clone: A clone one base away is much larger, so this may be a read error. Other DNA sequences from this sample encode an identical CDR3 as well. The chain is built from TRBV5-1 and TRBJ2-3; possibly TRBD2 for D (6 bases). Germline lookup yields CDR1 SGHRS and CDR2 YFSETQ. The CDR3 extends over 14 amino acids. CDR3 amino acids: CASSLTAGIDTQYF. In DNA form, the CDR3 reads TGTGCCAGCAGCTTGACAGCGGGCATAGATACGCAGTATTTT.

This rearrangement joins TRBV15 to TRBJ1-4; TRBD1 matches 8 bases. This CDR3 is built from 15 residues. V dropped 3 bases and J dropped 3; count of bases not matched to a gene: 3. Per the germline V gene, CDR1 is LNHNV and CDR2 is YYDKDF (reference sequence). The CDR3 is CATSSTGGANEKLFF. The CDR3, as DNA: TGTGCCACCAGCAGCACAGGGGGGGCTAATGAAAAACTGTTTTTT.

The chain recombines TRBV4-2 with TRBJ2-5, with 10 nucleotides matching TRBD2. Germline CDR1 is LGHNA and CDR2 is YNFKEQ. Germline trimming cut 4 bases from V and 5 bases from J; bases unmatched to any gene: 10. This CDR3 is 16 amino acids long. DNA of the CDR3: TGTGCCAGCAGCCCAGGTCTAGCGGGAGTGACGGAGACCCAGTACTTC. Translation gives CASSPGLAGVTETQYF.

The V gene is TRBV7-9, the J gene TRBJ2-5; 8 bases align to TRBD2. TRBJ2-7 matches the DNA end more closely, so the J call is doubtful. Germline loops: CDR1 SEHNR, CDR2 FQNEAQ (reference sequence). This CDR3 has 15 residues. Written as DNA, the CDR3 is TGTGCCAGCAGCTTATTTAGCGGGGTCTCCTACGAGCAGTACTTC. Protein sequence: CASSLFSGVSYEQYF.

V and J are TRBV5-4 and TRBJ2-3; a weak D match, TRBD1 (8 bases). The germline CDR1 and CDR2 sequences are SGHNT and YYREEE (reference sequence). V was cut by 4 bases and J by 6 bases, with 21 bases left in between. The CDR3 consists of 16 residues. CDR3 sequence (DNA): TGTGCCAGCAGCCAAGGGGGGGACAGGTTAGCTGATACGCAGTATTTT. The encoded protein is CASSQGGDRLADTQYF. The full variable domain, rest sourced from reference TRBV5-4 and TRBJ2-3, is ETGVTQSPTHLIKTRGQQVTLRCSSQSGHNTVSWYQQALGQGPQFIFQYYREEENGRGNFPPRFSGLQFPNYSSELNVNALELDDSALYLCASSQGGDRLADTQYFGPGTRLTVL.

This chain connects TRBV21-1 to TRBJ1-1. TRBV21-1 is annotated as a pseudogene. The CDR3 contains 9 residues. This CDR3 reads CATPTEAFF. CDR3 bases: TGTGCCACCCCCACTGAAGCTTTCTTT.

This rearrangement joins TRBV7-2 to TRBJ2-1; D is tentatively TRBD1 or TRBD2 (5 bases each). CDR1 is SGHTA, CDR2 FQGNSA, per germline. This CDR3 has 17 amino acids. The V gene lost 2 bases and the J gene lost 0 bases, with 14 bases spanning the gap. The DNA for the CDR3 is TGTGCCAGCAGCTTATTTCTCGGGGCCGGCTCCTACAATGAGCAGTTCTTC. Protein sequence: CASSLFLGAGSYNEQFF.

V usage is TRBV7-9 and J usage is TRBJ2-3, with a weak D call TRBD2 (5 bases). The germline V gene has CDR1 SEHNR and CDR2 FQNEAQ (reference sequence). The ends were cut back, 0 bases at V and 9 bases at J, with 19 bases in the middle. This CDR3 is 16 amino acids long. The CDR3 is CASSLASVGDFVTQYF. The CDR3 nucleotides read TGTGCCAGCAGCTTAGCCTCCGTGGGAGACTTTGTAACGCAGTATTTT.